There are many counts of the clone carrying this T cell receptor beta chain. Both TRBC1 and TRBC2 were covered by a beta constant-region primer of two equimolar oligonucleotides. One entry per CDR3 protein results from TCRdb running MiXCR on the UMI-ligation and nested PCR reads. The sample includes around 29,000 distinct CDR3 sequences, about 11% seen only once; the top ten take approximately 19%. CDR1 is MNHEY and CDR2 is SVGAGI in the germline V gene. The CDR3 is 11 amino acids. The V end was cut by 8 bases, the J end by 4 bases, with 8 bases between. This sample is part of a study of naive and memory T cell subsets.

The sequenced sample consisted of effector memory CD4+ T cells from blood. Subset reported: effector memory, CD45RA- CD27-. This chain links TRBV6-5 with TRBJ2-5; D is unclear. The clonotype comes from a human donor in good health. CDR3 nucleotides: TGTGCCAGCGTGAGAGGAGAGACCCAGTACTTC. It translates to CASVRGETQYF.